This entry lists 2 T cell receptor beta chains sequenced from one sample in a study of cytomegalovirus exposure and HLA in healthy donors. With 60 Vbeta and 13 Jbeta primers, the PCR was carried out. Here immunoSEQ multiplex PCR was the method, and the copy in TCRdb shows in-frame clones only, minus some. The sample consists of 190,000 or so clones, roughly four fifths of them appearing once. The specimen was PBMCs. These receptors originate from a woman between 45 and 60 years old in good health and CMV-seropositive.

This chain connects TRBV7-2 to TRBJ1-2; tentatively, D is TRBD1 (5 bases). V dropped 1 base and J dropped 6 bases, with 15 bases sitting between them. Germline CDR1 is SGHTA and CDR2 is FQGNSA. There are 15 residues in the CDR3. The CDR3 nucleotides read TGTGCCAGCAGCTTAGGCCCCGGGGGTGTTGATGGCTACACCTTC. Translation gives CASSLGPGGVDGYTF.

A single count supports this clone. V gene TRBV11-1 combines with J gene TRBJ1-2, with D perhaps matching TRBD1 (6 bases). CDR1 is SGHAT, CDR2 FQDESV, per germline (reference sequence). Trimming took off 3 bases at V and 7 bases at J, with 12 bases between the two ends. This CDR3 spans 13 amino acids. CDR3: CASSFPGVRGYTF. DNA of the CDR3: TGTGCCAGCAGCTTTCCAGGGGTTCGTGGCTACACCTTC. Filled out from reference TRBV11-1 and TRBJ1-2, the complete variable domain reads EAEVAQSPRYKITEKSQAVAFWCDPISGHATLYWYRQILGQGPELLVQFQDESVVDDSQLPKDRFSAERLKGVDSTLKIQPAELGDSAMYLCASSFPGVRGYTFGSGTRLTVV.